The 10 T cell receptor beta chains in this list originate from one sample, sequenced in a study of blood T cells in healthy people across ages. Using a J-beta primer mix together with a sample-barcoded 5' primer, a second PCR was run for 7 to 11 cycles. TCRdb redid the calling of the 5' RACE reads with MiXCR, one entry per CDR3 protein. The sample contains around 520,000 distinct CDR3 sequences, about 29% of which appear only once. This sample was shared with a second study, whose subject was T cells of mothers and their children.

The sample taken for sequencing was blood. These receptors originate from a boy aged 2 to 10 in good health.

The chain uses TRBV5-1 and TRBJ1-6; D gene unclear. V was clipped by 4 bases and J by 10 bases, with 15 bases between them. Germline V gives CDR1 SGHRS, CDR2 YFSETQ. CDR3 length: 14 residues. The CDR3 DNA follows: TGCGCCAGCAGCCCCGGGCCCATGGGATCACCCCTCCACTTT. The encoded protein is CASSPGPMGSPLHF.

This clonotype occurred a few times. The rearrangement joins TRBV10-1 to TRBJ2-7; D gene unclear. Per the germline V gene, CDR1 is WNHNN and CDR2 is SYGVQD (reference sequence). V lost 0 bases, J lost 3 bases, and 6 bases lay in between. The CDR3 consists of 13 residues. Written as DNA, the CDR3 is TGCGCCAGCAGTGAGTCACGGTTCTACGAGCAGTACTTC. Translated, it gives CASSESRFYEQYF.

V gene TRBV3-1 combines with J gene TRBJ1-1; D unclear. Germline CDR1 reads LGHDT; CDR2 reads YNNKEL (reference sequence). Trimming removed 0 bases from V and 6 bases from J, with 20 bases in between. CDR3 size: 17 residues. The chain's CDR3 is CASSQDPREIRMPEAFF. Written as DNA, the CDR3 is TGTGCCAGCAGCCAAGATCCACGGGAGATTCGGATGCCTGAAGCTTTCTTT.

This clonotype was recorded a few times. This chain uses TRBV4-3 with TRBJ1-5; a weak D match, TRBD1 (6 bases). CDR1 and CDR2 from the germline V gene are LGHNA and YSLEER. The CDR3 covers 15 residues. The germline V and J ends were trimmed by 1 base and 6 bases, with 13 bases remaining between them. The CDR3 DNA reads TGCGCCAGCAGCCAAGTTAGGGGGGGGCTTCAGCCCCAGCATTTT. Protein sequence: CASSQVRGGLQPQHF.

The chain carries TRBV27 and TRBJ2-2; 10 bases are a match to TRBD2. Germline V CDR1 and CDR2: MNHEY, SMNVEV (reference sequence). The CDR3 is made up of 15 amino acids. Unmatched junction bases numbered 4, after V lost 5 bases and J lost 4 bases. In nucleotides, the CDR3 is TGTGCCAGCAGTAGACTAGCGGGTCCCACCGGGGAGCTGTTTTTT. It is translated as CASSRLAGPTGELFF.

The sample holds a few counts of this clonotype. The CDR3 nucleotides read TGTGCCAGCGCCCGGGCTAGCGGGAGAAGTGATGAGCAGTTCTTC. Translating gives CASARASGRSDEQFF. This rearrangement joins TRBV12-3 or TRBV12-4 to TRBJ2-1, with 10 bases matching TRBD2. CDR3 length: 15 residues. V lost 8 bases, J lost 8 bases, and 12 bases stayed unmatched.

In its sample, this clonotype was seen a few times. This chain joins TRBV5-1 and TRBJ1-6, with TRBD1 as a possible D gene (5 bases). This CDR3 has 12 amino acids. The germline V and J ends were trimmed by 4 bases and 14 bases, with 13 bases remaining between them. In germline, CDR1 is SGHRS, CDR2 YFSETQ. CDR3 nucleotides: TGCGCCAGCAGCCACGACAGATTCACCCTCCACTTT. It translates to CASSHDRFTLHF.

The V gene is TRBV12-5, the J gene TRBJ2-5, with a possible D match to TRBD2 (6 bases). With 6 bases removed from V and 4 bases from J, the gap between germline ends came to 21 bases. The CDR3 loop spans 16 amino acids. Germline CDR1 and CDR2: LGHNT and FRNRAP. The CDR3 region has the DNA TGTGCTAGTGGCTTGAAAACGTCGGCCGGGGGAGAGACCCAGTACTTC. This encodes CASGLKTSAGGETQYF.

The V call is TRBV7-9, the J call TRBJ2-4, with D uncertain. This CDR3 has 15 residues. The germline gives CDR1 SEHNR, CDR2 FQNEAQ (reference sequence). The germline V and J ends were trimmed by 2 bases and 1 base, with 9 bases remaining between them. The CDR3 here is CASSLSLGAKNIQYF. The CDR3 nucleotides read TGTGCCAGCAGCTTATCCCTGGGGGCCAAAAACATTCAGTACTTC.

The V call is TRBV20-1, the J call TRBJ2-3, with 8 bases lining up with TRBD2. Germline lookup yields CDR1 DFQATT and CDR2 SNEGSKA (reference sequence). CDR3 length: 16 amino acids. Trimming took 0 bases from V and 8 from J; bases not matched to a gene: 13. This CDR3 is CSARDGGLGYSGTQYF. Here the CDR3 DNA reads TGCAGTGCTAGAGATGGGGGACTAGGATATAGCGGTACGCAGTATTTT.